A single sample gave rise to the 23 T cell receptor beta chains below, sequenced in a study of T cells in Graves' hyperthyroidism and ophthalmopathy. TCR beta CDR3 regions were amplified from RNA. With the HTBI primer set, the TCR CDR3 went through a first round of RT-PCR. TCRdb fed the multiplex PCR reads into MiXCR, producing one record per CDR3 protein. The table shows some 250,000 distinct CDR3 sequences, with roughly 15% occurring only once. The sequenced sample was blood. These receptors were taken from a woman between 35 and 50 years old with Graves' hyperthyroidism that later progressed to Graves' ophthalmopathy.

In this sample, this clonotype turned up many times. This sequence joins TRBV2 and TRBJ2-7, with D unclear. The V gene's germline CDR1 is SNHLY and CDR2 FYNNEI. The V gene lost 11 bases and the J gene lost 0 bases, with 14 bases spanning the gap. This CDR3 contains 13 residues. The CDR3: CASLGSYSYEQYF. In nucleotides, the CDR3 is TGTGCCTCCCTGGGATCCTACTCCTACGAGCAGTACTTC.

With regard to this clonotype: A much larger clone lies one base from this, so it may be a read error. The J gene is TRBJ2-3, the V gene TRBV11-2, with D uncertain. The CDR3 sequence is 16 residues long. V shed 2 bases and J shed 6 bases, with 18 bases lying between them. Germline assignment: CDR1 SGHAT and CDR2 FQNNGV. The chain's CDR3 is CASSLFFRPNEDTQYF. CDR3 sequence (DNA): TGTGCCAGCAGCTTATTCTTCCGTCCTAACGAGGATACGCAGTATTTT.

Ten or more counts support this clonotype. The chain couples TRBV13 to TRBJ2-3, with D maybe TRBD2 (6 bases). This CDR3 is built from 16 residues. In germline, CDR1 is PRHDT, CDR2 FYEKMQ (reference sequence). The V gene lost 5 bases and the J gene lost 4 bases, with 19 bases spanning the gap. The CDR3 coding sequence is TGTGCCAGCAGCGGCGGGGCGCTCCATCCCCCAGATACGCAGTATTTT. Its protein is CASSGGALHPPDTQYF. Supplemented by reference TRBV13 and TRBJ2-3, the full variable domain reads AAGVIQSPRHLIKEKRETATLKCYPIPRHDTVYWYQQGPGQDPQFLISFYEKMQSDKGSIPDRFSAQQFSDYHSELNMSSLELGDSALYFCASSGGALHPPDTQYFGPGTRLTVL.

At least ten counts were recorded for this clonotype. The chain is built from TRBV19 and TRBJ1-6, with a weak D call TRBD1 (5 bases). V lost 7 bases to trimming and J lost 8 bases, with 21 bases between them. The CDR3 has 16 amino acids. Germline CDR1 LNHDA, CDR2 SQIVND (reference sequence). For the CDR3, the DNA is TGTGCCAGTATTACGCAGGGACGCTTCTTAGATTCACCCCTCCACTTT. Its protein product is CASITQGRFLDSPLHF. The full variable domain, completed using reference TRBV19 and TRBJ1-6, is DGGITQSPKYLFRKEGQNVTLSCEQNLNHDAMYWYRQDPGQGLRLIYYSQIVNDFQKGDIAEGYSVSREKKESFPLTVTSAQKNPTAFYLCASITQGRFLDSPLHFGNGTRLTVT.

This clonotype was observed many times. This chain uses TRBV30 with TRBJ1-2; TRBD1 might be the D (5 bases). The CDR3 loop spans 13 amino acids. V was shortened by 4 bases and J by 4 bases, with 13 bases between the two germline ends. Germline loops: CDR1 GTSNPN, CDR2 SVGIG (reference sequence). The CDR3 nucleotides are TGTGCCTGGACCAAGGGGTTGGTCTATGGCTACACCTTC. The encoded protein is CAWTKGLVYGYTF.

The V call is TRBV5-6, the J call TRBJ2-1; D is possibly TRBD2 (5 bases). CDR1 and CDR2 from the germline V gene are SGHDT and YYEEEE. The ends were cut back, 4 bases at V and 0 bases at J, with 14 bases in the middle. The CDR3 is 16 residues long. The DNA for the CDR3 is TGTGCCAGCAGCGCGGGTGCGGTTAGCTCCTACAATGAGCAGTTCTTC. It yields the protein CASSAGAVSSYNEQFF.

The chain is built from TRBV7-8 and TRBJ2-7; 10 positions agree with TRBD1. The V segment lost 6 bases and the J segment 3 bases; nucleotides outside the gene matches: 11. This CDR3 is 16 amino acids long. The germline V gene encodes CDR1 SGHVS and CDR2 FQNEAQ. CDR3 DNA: TGTGCCAGCAGTCCCACCCCCGGGACAGGGGTCTACGAGCAGTACTTC. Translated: CASSPTPGTGVYEQYF.

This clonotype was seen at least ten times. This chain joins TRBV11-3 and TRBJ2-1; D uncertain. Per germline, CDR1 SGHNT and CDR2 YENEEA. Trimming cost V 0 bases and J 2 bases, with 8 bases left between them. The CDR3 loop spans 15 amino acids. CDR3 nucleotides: TGTGCCAGCAGCTTAGATCCCCAGACCTACAATGAGCAGTTCTTC. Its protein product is CASSLDPQTYNEQFF.

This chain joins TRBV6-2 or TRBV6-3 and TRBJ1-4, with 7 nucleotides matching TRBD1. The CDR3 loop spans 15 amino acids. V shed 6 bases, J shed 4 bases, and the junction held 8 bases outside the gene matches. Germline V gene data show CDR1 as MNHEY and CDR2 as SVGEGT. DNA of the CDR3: TGTGCCAGCAGGGGACCGGACAGGTTTAATGAAAAACTGTTTTTT. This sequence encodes CASRGPDRFNEKLFF.

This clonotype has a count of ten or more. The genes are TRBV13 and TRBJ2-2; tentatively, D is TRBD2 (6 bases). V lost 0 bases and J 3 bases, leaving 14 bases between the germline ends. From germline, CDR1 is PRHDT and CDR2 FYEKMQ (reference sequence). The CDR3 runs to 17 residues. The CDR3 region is CASSLGIGGSDTGELFF. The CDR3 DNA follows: TGTGCCAGCAGCTTAGGCATCGGGGGTTCGGACACCGGGGAGCTGTTTTTT.

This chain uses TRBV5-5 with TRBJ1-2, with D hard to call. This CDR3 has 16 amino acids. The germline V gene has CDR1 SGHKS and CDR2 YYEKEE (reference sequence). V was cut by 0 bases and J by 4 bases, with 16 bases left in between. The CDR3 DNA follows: TGTGCCAGCAGCTTGGCTAAGACGTTGACTACCTATGGCTACACCTTC. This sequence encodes CASSLAKTLTTYGYTF.

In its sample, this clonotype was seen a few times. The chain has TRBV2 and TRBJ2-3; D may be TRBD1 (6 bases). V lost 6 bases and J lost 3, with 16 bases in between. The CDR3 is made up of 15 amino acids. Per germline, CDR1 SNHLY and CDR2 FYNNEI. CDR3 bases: TGTGCCAGCAGGAAGCAGGGGAGTCGTACAGATACGCAGTATTTT. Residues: CASRKQGSRTDTQYF. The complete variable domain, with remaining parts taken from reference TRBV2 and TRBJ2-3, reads EPEVTQTPSHQVTQMGQEVILRCVPISNHLYFYWYRQILGQKVEFLVSFYNNEISEKSEIFDDQFSVERPDGSNFTLKIRSTKLEDSAMYFCASRKQGSRTDTQYFGPGTRLTVL.

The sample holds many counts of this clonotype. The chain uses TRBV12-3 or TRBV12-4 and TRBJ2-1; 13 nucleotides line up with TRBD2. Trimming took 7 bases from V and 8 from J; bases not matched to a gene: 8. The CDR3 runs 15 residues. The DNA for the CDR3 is TGTGCCAGCACCCGGACTAGCGGGAGTCGGTATGAGCAGTTCTTC. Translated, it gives CASTRTSGSRYEQFF.

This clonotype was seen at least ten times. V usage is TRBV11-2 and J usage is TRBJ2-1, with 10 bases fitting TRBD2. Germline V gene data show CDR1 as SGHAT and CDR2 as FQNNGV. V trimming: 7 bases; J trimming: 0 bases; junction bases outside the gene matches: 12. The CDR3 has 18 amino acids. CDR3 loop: CASTIWASGSISYNEQFF. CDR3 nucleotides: TGTGCCAGCACCATATGGGCTAGCGGGAGTATCTCCTACAATGAGCAGTTCTTC.

The CDR3 loop is CASSDGVPDGYTF. The CDR3 coding sequence is TGTGCCAGCAGTGATGGTGTCCCCGATGGCTACACCTTC. The chain combines TRBV2 with TRBJ1-2; D gene unclear. Per the germline V gene, CDR1 is SNHLY and CDR2 is FYNNEI. Trimming pared 3 bases from V and 6 bases from J, leaving 11 bases between. CDR3 length: 13 amino acids.

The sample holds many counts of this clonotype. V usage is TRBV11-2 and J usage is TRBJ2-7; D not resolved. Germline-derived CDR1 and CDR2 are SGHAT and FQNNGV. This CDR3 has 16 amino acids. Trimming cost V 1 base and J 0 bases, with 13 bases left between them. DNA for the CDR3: TGTGCCAGCAGCTTAGGGGCGAAATCCAGCTCCTACGAGCAGTACTTC. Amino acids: CASSLGAKSSSYEQYF.

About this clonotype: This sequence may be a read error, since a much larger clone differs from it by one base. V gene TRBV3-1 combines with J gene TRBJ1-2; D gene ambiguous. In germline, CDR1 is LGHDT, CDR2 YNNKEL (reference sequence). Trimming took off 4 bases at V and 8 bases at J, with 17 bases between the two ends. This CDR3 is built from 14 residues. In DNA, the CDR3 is TGTGCCAGCAGCCCCTGTACAAATTTACGGGGCTACACCTTC. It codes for CASSPCTNLRGYTF.

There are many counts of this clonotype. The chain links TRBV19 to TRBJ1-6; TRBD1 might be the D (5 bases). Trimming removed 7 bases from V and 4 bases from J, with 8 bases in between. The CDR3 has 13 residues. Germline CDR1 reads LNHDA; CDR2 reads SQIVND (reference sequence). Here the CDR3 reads CASTTAYNSPLHF. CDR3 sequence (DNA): TGTGCCAGTACGACAGCATATAATTCACCCCTCCACTTT.

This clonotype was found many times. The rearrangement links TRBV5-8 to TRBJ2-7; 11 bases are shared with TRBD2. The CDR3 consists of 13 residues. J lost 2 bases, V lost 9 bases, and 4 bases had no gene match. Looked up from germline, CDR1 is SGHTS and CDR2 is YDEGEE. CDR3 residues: CATRLAGTYEQYF. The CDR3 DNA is TGTGCCACCCGACTAGCGGGGACCTACGAGCAGTACTTC.

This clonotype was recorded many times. The CDR3 coding sequence is TGTGCCAGCAGTTACTCGCAATACTACGAGCAGTACTTC. Translation gives CASSYSQYYEQYF. The rearrangement links TRBV6-6 to TRBJ2-7; D not certain. Germline loops: CDR1 MNHNY, CDR2 SVGAGI (reference sequence). This CDR3 spans 13 amino acids. V was shortened by 0 bases and J by 3 bases, with 6 bases between the two germline ends.

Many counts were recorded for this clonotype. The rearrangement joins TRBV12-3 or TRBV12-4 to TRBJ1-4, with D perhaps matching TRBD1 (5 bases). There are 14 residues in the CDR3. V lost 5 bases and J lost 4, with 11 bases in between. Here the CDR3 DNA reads TGTGCCAGCAGTCGTGGACAACTTAATGAAAAACTGTTTTTT. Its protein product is CASSRGQLNEKLFF.

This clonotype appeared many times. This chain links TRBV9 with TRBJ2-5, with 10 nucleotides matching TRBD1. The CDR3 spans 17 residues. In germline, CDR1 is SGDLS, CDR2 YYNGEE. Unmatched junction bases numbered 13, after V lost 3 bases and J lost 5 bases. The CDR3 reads CASSANSGTGVRETQYF. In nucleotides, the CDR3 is TGTGCCAGCAGCGCAAATTCAGGGACAGGGGTTCGGGAGACCCAGTACTTC.

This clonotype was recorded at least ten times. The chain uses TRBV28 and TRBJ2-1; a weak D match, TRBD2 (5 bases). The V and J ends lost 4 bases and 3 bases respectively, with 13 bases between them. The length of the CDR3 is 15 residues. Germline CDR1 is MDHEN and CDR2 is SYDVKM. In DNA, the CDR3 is TGTGCCAGCAGTTCCGGGGTTCCCATCTACAATGAGCAGTTCTTC. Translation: CASSSGVPIYNEQFF.